This TCR beta chain was identified in a study of T-cell memory formation after mild COVID-19 (dated by TCRdb to the early 2020s). For the wider study: TCR sequence clusters from the two donors were largely donor specific. Longitudinal TCRalpha and TCRbeta repertoire sequencing tracked T-cell clones expanding and contracting after mild COVID-19 in two donors. The cohort comprised two young, previously healthy adult volunteers, one female and one male.

The CDR3 measures 15 amino acids from cysteine to phenylalanine. The sequence is cut down to CDR3 DNA, 45 bases in frame from base 1. The germline V gene encodes CDR1 MNHEY and CDR2 SVGAGI. The junction shows trimming of 0 bases on V and 1 base on J, plus 9 bases between the germline ends. This clonotype was seen only a few times. What this receptor recognizes is not known. The input lacks base qualities; no much larger clone sits a single base away. Ficoll-Paque density gradient centrifugation was the method used to isolate PBMCs. Overall study outcomes, separate from this receptor: Clones that contracted from day 15 to 85 showed balanced CD4/CD8 phenotypes, whereas a second wave of clones that expanded from day 15 to 37 leaned towards CD4+. The study covered only two mild cases, and larger cohorts including severe cases with pre-infection samples were considered necessary. SARS-CoV-2 specificity was not confirmed for the second-wave clones peaking on day 37. Some responding clones were detected in pre-infection memory, suggesting pre-existing cross-reactive memory T cells joined the SARS-CoV-2 response. Contracting CD4+ clones turned up mainly in the CM and EM memory subsets, whereas EMRA was where CD8+ clones were enriched.

Sequencing was performed on an Illumina NovaSeq 6000. TCRalpha and TCRbeta cDNA libraries were built by 5'RACE with constant-segment primers, adding sample barcodes and unique molecular identifiers. RNA was extracted from every sample with Trizol reagent. Library amplification was performed in two PCR steps, and a second sample barcode and Illumina TruSeq adapters were introduced in the second step. The libraries were sequenced on an Illumina NovaSeq using 2 x 150 bp paired-end reads. In the authors' own workflow: The reads were demultiplexed and collapsed into UMI-guided consensus sequences using migec v1.2.7. Using mixcr v2.1.11, UMI consensuses were aligned to TRA and TRB V and J templates and then assembled into clonotypes. Expanded or contracted clonotypes were those called significant by both edgeR and NoisET, with noise models trained on biological replicates. edgeR calls used a false discovery rate-adjusted p below 0.01 and a log2 fold-change threshold of 1. As an exploratory analysis of dynamics, max-normalized trajectories of the 1000 most abundant clonotypes were examined with PCA combined with hierarchical clustering. Separately sequenced CD4+ and CD8+ repertoires were used to assign the CD4 or CD8 phenotype of responding clones. The public reads were reprocessed in TCRdb via fastp at Q25 and MiXCR, keeping in-frame beta chains. One record per CDR3 amino acid sequence lists the most common genes and DNA. The V and J calls were determined by TCRdb, not by the authors. This sample gives 180,000 or so distinct CDR3 sequences in total; 11% of them show up just once. The ten largest clones represent roughly 3.8% of the sample.

The sequence was collected from a man younger than 35 who had mild COVID-19 (a few samples of this study predate the infection). The sample titles of this study are shuffled in the database, so cell type and time point are left out; the donor was told from shared clones. The sequence links TRBV6-5 to TRBJ1-1, with TRBD1 perhaps the D gene, on 5 matching bases. Source material: PBMCs or a T cell subset sorted from them (not recorded which). DNA sequence: TGTGCCAGCAGTTACTCGACAGCGCCGAACACTGAAGCTTTCTTT. It translates to CASSYSTAPNTEAFF.